Given below is one T cell receptor (beta chain) in context. As yet, its antigen is unknown. Trimming took off 4 bases at V and 0 bases at J, with 13 bases between the two ends. There are 16 residues in the CDR3. Germline-derived CDR1 and CDR2 are SGHDT and YYEEEE. This specimen belongs to a study of T cell responses to AZD1222 COVID-19 vaccine. Study-level points and caveats: Donors skewed white British and female; clonal diversity was possibly underestimated.

Clones were read by immunoSEQ multiplex PCR, and TCRdb kept only the in-frame ones, dropping some. The table lists 100,000 or so clones, roughly 80% of them singletons, with 5% in the top ten. The chain joins TRBV5-6 to TRBJ1-4, with a possible D match to TRBD1 (5 bases). This TCR derives from an adult in good health. Source: peripheral blood, taken on day 0 of AZD1222 vaccination. CDR3 DNA: TGTGCCAGCAGCCGTCTTTGGGGGGCAACTAATGAAAAACTGTTTTTT. The encoded protein is CASSRLWGATNEKLFF.